These 27 T cell receptor beta chains came from one sample sequenced in a study of early T cells in non-severe SARS-CoV-2 infection. In TCRdb, the 5' RACE reads were re-called with MiXCR into one record per CDR3 protein. The table records tens of thousands of distinct CDR3 sequences, about 15% of them present only once. What was sequenced was whole blood. These receptors all stem from an adult who was a healthcare worker with PCR-confirmed SARS-CoV-2 infection or an uninfected control (not recorded which).

This clonotype occurred many times. V and J are TRBV24-1 and TRBJ2-1; D is unclear. Germline V gives CDR1 KGHDR, CDR2 SFDVKD. There are 15 residues in the CDR3. Trimming took off 0 bases at V and 7 bases at J, with 12 bases between the two ends. CDR3 nucleotides: TGTGCCACCAGTGATTTGCGATTAGTGGGTAATGAGCAGTTCTTC. Residues: CATSDLRLVGNEQFF.

The J gene is TRBJ1-1, the V gene TRBV7-6; D gene uncertain. V lost 2 bases and J 5 bases, leaving 12 bases between the germline ends. The CDR3 runs to 14 residues. CDR1 and CDR2 (germline): SGHVS, FNYEAQ. This chain's CDR3 is CASSLSSRGTEAFF. The CDR3 DNA sequence: TGTGCCAGCAGCTTAAGCTCCCGTGGGACTGAAGCTTTCTTT.

V is TRBV12-3 or TRBV12-4 and J is TRBJ1-2; TRBD1 aligns across 8 bases. The CDR3 length is 13 residues. V shed 6 bases, J shed 2 bases, and the junction held 2 bases outside the gene matches. CDR3 bases: TGTGCCAGCAGGAGGACAGGGAACTATGGCTACACCTTC. Residues: CASRRTGNYGYTF.

This clonotype was counted a few times. The rearrangement uses TRBV19 and TRBJ2-5, with D maybe TRBD1 (6 bases). Germline CDR1 LNHDA, CDR2 SQIVND (reference sequence). The CDR3 contains 14 residues. V dropped 1 base and J dropped 3 bases, with 9 bases sitting between them. The CDR3 protein is CASSIARGKETQYF. The CDR3 nucleotides read TGTGCCAGTAGTATAGCCAGGGGAAAAGAGACCCAGTACTTC.

The CDR3 sequence is CATSRSRQGTESPLHF. CDR3 nucleotide sequence: TGTGCCACCAGCAGATCCCGACAGGGTACAGAATCACCCCTCCACTTT. The rearrangement joins TRBV15 to TRBJ1-6, with TRBD1 matching over 7 bases. J was trimmed by 10 bases and V by 2 bases; bases with no gene match: 11. Germline V CDR1 and CDR2: LNHNV, YYDKDF (reference sequence). This CDR3 spans 16 amino acids.

This clonotype was detected only a few times. The chain is built from TRBV7-8 and TRBJ1-5, with D tentatively TRBD1 (5 bases). CDR3 size: 17 residues. Trimming removed 0 bases at V and 5 bases at J, with 17 bases between. Germline CDR1 is SGHVS and CDR2 is FQNEAQ. The CDR3 loop is CASSLARGRDSHQPQHF. CDR3 bases: TGTGCCAGCAGCTTAGCGAGGGGCAGGGATAGTCATCAGCCCCAGCATTTT.

The chain joins TRBV7-2 to TRBJ1-5; D gene unclear. V gave up 1 base and J gave up 2 bases, with 6 bases separating them. CDR3 length: 14 amino acids. CDR1 and CDR2 (germline): SGHTA, FQGNSA. CDR3 in DNA: TGTGCCAGCAGCTTAGACAACGGCAATCAGCCCCAGCATTTT. Amino acid sequence: CASSLDNGNQPQHF.

The chain has TRBV2 and TRBJ2-2; D remains unclear. Germline-derived CDR1 and CDR2 are SNHLY and FYNNEI. This CDR3 is built from 15 residues. V lost 4 bases to trimming and J lost 2 bases, with 11 bases between them. This CDR3 is CASSAVFFNTGELFF. CDR3 coding DNA: TGTGCCAGCAGTGCTGTGTTTTTTAACACCGGGGAGCTGTTTTTT.

This clonotype was observed a handful of times. This chain links TRBV5-1 with TRBJ2-7; 8 bases map to TRBD1. CDR3 length equals 13 residues. Germline V gives CDR1 SGHRS, CDR2 YFSETQ. With V trimmed by 0 bases and J by 11 bases, 7 bases remained unmatched. The CDR3 here is CASSLEGDRKKYV. The CDR3 DNA reads as TGCGCCAGCAGCTTGGAAGGGGACAGGAAAAAGTACGTC.

This sequence joins TRBV6-5 and TRBJ2-5, with 8 bases identical to TRBD2. The V gene's germline CDR1 is MNHEY and CDR2 SVGAGI. V lost 11 bases, J lost 2 bases, and 7 bases stayed unmatched. The CDR3 loop spans 13 amino acids. CDR3 sequence: CAVAGGVQETQYF. The CDR3 coding sequence is TGTGCCGTCGCGGGGGGCGTACAAGAGACCCAGTACTTC.

This clonotype was seen a few times. The V call is TRBV27, the J call TRBJ1-1; D uncertain. Germline-derived CDR1 and CDR2 are MNHEY and SMNVEV (reference sequence). This CDR3 has 14 residues. V shed 8 bases and J shed 1 base, with 14 bases lying between them. The CDR3 loop is CASHPQITNTEAFF. As DNA, the CDR3 is TGTGCCAGCCACCCCCAGATAACGAACACTGAAGCTTTCTTT.

This sequence joins TRBV29-1 and TRBJ2-2; possibly TRBD2 for D (5 bases). V gave up 6 bases and J gave up 6 bases, with 8 bases separating them. Germline CDR1 SQVTM, CDR2 ANQGSEA. The CDR3 spans 11 residues. The CDR3 reads CSVTKAGELFF. The CDR3 bases are TGCAGCGTGACTAAGGCCGGGGAGCTGTTTTTT.

A few counts support this clonotype. This sequence joins TRBV5-6 and TRBJ2-2, with TRBD1 as a possible D gene (6 bases). CDR1 is SGHDT, CDR2 YYEEEE, per germline. The CDR3 contains 16 residues. Between the trimmed V and J ends, which lost 2 bases and 0 bases, there was a span of 11 bases. In DNA, the CDR3 is TGTGCCAGCAGCTTAAGAGGGACATCGAACACCGGGGAGCTGTTTTTT. It specifies CASSLRGTSNTGELFF.

This clonotype was observed at least ten times. This sequence joins TRBV5-1 and TRBJ1-2, with D maybe TRBD1 (6 bases). V gave up 0 bases and J gave up 6 bases, with 12 bases separating them. Germline assignment: CDR1 SGHRS and CDR2 YFSETQ. The CDR3 covers 14 residues. Here the CDR3 reads CASSLVGGQNGYTF. The CDR3 bases are TGCGCCAGCAGCTTGGTCGGGGGGCAGAATGGCTACACCTTC.

The V call is TRBV29-1, the J call TRBJ2-5; weak D call: TRBD2 (6 bases). The germline V and J ends were trimmed by 2 bases and 5 bases, with 6 bases remaining between them. The CDR3 has 11 residues. The germline gives CDR1 SQVTM, CDR2 ANQGSEA. CDR3 sequence (DNA): TGCAGCGTTGAACTAGCGGAGACCCAGTACTTC. This encodes CSVELAETQYF.

This clonotype was seen only a few times. The chain joins TRBV12-3 or TRBV12-4 to TRBJ1-6; no definite D call. The CDR3 consists of 14 residues. V lost 5 bases and J 7 bases, leaving 12 bases between the germline ends. In DNA form, the CDR3 reads TGTGCCAGCAGTCCCGACGGAGTGAATTCACCCCTCCACTTT. Translated: CASSPDGVNSPLHF.

V usage is TRBV12-5 and J usage is TRBJ2-1, with 9 bases identical to TRBD1. After removal of 0 bases from V and 1 base from J, the junction contained 4 bases not matched to a gene. The CDR3 length is 17 residues. CDR1 and CDR2 (germline): LGHNT, FRNRAP. CDR3 residues: CASGLVLGTGSYNEQFF. CDR3 coding DNA: TGTGCTAGTGGTTTGGTACTCGGGACAGGGTCCTACAATGAGCAGTTCTTC. The variable domain in full, with the rest retrieved from reference TRBV12-5 and TRBJ2-1, is DARVTQTPRHKVTEMGQEVTMRCQPILGHNTVFWYRQTMMQGLELLAYFRNRAPLDDSGMPKDRFSAEMPDATLATLKIQPSEPRDSAVYFCASGLVLGTGSYNEQFFGPGTRLTVL.

The chain joins TRBV6-1 to TRBJ1-4; D possibly corresponds to TRBD1 (6 bases). CDR1 is MNHNS and CDR2 is SASEGT in the germline V gene. The CDR3 loop spans 12 amino acids. Trimming took 5 bases from V and 11 from J, leaving 12 bases between them. The CDR3 loop is CASSNRVEKLFF. The CDR3 nucleotides read TGTGCCAGCAGTAACAGGGTTGAGAAACTGTTTTTT.

This clonotype has a count of ten or more. The genes are TRBV2 and TRBJ1-2; TRBD1 matches at 9 bases. The CDR3 has 14 amino acids. V was clipped by 5 bases and J by 5 bases; unmatched bases: 6. Germline V CDR1 and CDR2: SNHLY, FYNNEI. CDR3 residues: CASSWDRVGYGYTF. The CDR3 coding sequence is TGTGCCAGCAGTTGGGACAGGGTCGGGTATGGCTACACCTTC.

This clonotype was found a few times. CDR3 amino acids: CSASKGVGSYNEQFF. The CDR3 nucleotides read TGCAGTGCTAGCAAGGGGGTCGGCTCCTACAATGAGCAGTTCTTC. V is TRBV20-1 and J is TRBJ2-1, with D perhaps TRBD1 (6 bases). This CDR3 contains 15 residues. Per the germline V gene, CDR1 is DFQATT and CDR2 is SNEGSKA (reference sequence). The V end was cut by 3 bases, the J end by 0 bases, with 12 bases between.

This clonotype was observed many times. V gene TRBV19 combines with J gene TRBJ1-2, with 8 bases fitting TRBD1. The germline V gene encodes CDR1 LNHDA and CDR2 SQIVND (reference sequence). V shed 10 bases and J 4 bases; nucleotides not matched to a gene: 11. This CDR3 contains 14 residues. CDR3 bases: TGTGCCACGACGGGGGGACAGGAGACCTATGGCTACACCTTC. Translating it yields CATTGGQETYGYTF.

This clonotype was observed at least ten times. This chain joins TRBV18 and TRBJ1-3, with D tentatively TRBD1 (5 bases). Germline CDR1 KGHSH, CDR2 LQKENI. The CDR3 loop spans 16 amino acids. The V end lost 3 bases, the J end lost 0 bases, and 12 bases lay between the germline ends. CDR3 sequence (DNA): TGTGCCAGCTCACCGCAGGGCGGCACCTCTGGAAACACCATATATTTT. Translation gives CASSPQGGTSGNTIYF. The complete variable domain, with remaining parts taken from reference TRBV18 and TRBJ1-3, reads NAGVMQNPRHLVRRRGQEARLRCSPMKGHSHVYWYRQLPEEGLKFMVYLQKENIIDESGMPKERFSAEFPKEGPSILRIQQVVRGDSAAYFCASSPQGGTSGNTIYFGEGSWLTVV.

This clonotype has more than one count but fewer than ten. This chain links TRBV7-2 with TRBJ2-5; D is possibly TRBD1 or TRBD2 (5 bases each). CDR1 SGHTA and CDR2 FQGNSA come from the germline V gene. The germline V and J ends were trimmed by 4 bases and 1 base, with 13 bases remaining between them. The CDR3 runs 15 residues. CDR3 bases: TGTGCCAGCAGCTACCCCCATGGGGGCCAAGAGACCCAGTACTTC. Translation: CASSYPHGGQETQYF.

This clonotype was counted only a few times. The CDR3: CASSYGTSRGTGELFF. The CDR3 DNA reads as TGCGCCAGCAGCTACGGGACCAGCCGAGGGACCGGGGAGCTGTTTTTT. The chain carries TRBV5-1 and TRBJ2-2, with D perhaps assigned TRBD1 or TRBD2 (5 bases each). Trimming took off 3 bases at V and 5 bases at J, with 17 bases between the two ends. The CDR3 has 16 amino acids. Germline V CDR1 and CDR2: SGHRS, YFSETQ.

This clonotype was observed at least ten times. The chain recombines TRBV7-9 with TRBJ1-4; D gene unclear. This CDR3 region has 15 residues. The germline V and J ends were trimmed by 1 base and 3 bases, with 9 bases remaining between them. Per the germline V gene, CDR1 is SEHNR and CDR2 is FQNEAQ (reference sequence). The CDR3 DNA reads as TGTGCCAGCAGCTTAGGTGCGGGCGCTAATGAAAAACTGTTTTTT. Protein product: CASSLGAGANEKLFF.

This clonotype was detected a few times. This chain connects TRBV10-2 to TRBJ2-6, with TRBD1 identical over 8 bases. Germline V CDR1 and CDR2: WSHSY, SAAADI. V lost 7 bases and J lost 4; bases outside the gene matches: 6. This CDR3 is 15 amino acids long. CDR3 in amino acids: CASTLTGAGANVLTF. Here the CDR3 DNA reads TGCGCCAGCACCTTGACAGGGGCCGGGGCCAACGTCCTGACTTTC.

This sequence joins TRBV28 and TRBJ1-5; a possible D gene is TRBD1 (5 bases). CDR1 is MDHEN, CDR2 SYDVKM, per germline. V lost 2 bases and J 10 bases, leaving 6 bases between the germline ends. This CDR3 region has 11 residues. The CDR3 nucleotides are TGTGCCAGCAGTTTACAGGGTCCCCAGCATTTT. Amino acids: CASSLQGPQHF.